Listed below are T cell receptor beta chains from one sample, sequenced in a study of blood T cell repertoires in COVID-19. TCRdb keeps only in-frame clones here, not all; method: immunoSEQ multiplex PCR. Among some 220,000 clones, 84% were seen once, and the ten largest hold 4%. The sequencing input was peripheral blood. The source is a man aged 50 to 59 with acute or convalescent COVID-19. Each CDR3 is given with its conserved first and last residue. The order of the fields is clone size, V gene, J gene, D gene, CDR3 DNA, CDR3 protein. The D gene is left open where the match is weak. Not every row has a clone size; where given, it reads once, few, many or a size class.

.,TRBV12-3/TRBV12-4,TRBJ1-2,.,TGTGCCAGCAGTTTCGACAGGAGCTACACCTTC,CASSFDRSYTF
.,TRBV5-6,TRBJ2-7,TRBD1,TGTGCCAGCAGCGCCGGGACAGGGGAGAACTACGAGCAGTACTTC,CASSAGTGENYEQYF
medium-sized,TRBV14,TRBJ2-5,.,TGTGCCAGCAGCCAAGCTTGGGGAGCGCGTCAAGAGACCCAGTACTTC,CASSQAWGARQETQYF
.,TRBV9,TRBJ1-2,.,TGTGCCAGCAGCGTAGCTCCTACAGATTTTCCCACCTTC,CASSVAPTDFPTF
.,TRBV19,TRBJ2-7,TRBD2,TGTGCCAGTAGTCCGCGGACTAGCGGGGTATTTAGCTCCTACGAGCAGTACTTC,CASSPRTSGVFSSYEQYF
few,TRBV27,TRBJ1-1,.,TGTGCCACCAAGACAGGGAACACTGAAGCTTTCTTT,CATKTGNTEAFF
few,TRBV6-1,TRBJ1-1,TRBD1,TGTGCCAGCAGTGGACCAGGGGGAAGCATGAACACTGAAGCTTTCTTT,CASSGPGGSMNTEAFF
few,TRBV12-3/TRBV12-4,TRBJ1-1,TRBD1,TGTGCCAGCCCCCAACTGACAGGGCCGGTAGCTTTCTTT,CASPQLTGPVAFF
once,TRBV5-1,TRBJ1-6,.,TGCGCCAGCAGTCGGGAGGGAGTTCCTCAAAATTCACCCCTCCACTTT,CASSREGVPQNSPLHF
few,TRBV7-9,TRBJ1-1,.,TGTGCCAGCAGCCTGACCCGGAGGGACACTGAAGCTTTCTTT,CASSLTRRDTEAFF
.,TRBV9,TRBJ1-6,.,TGTGCCAGCAGCGTAGGAGGACAAAATTCACCCCTCCACTTT,CASSVGGQNSPLHF
.,TRBV13,TRBJ1-1,.,TGTGCCAGCAGCTCGGAACTTACAGGGTCGATGGGCGGCACTGAAGCTTTCTTT,CASSSELTGSMGGTEAFF
.,TRBV7-6,TRBJ2-1,.,TGTGCCAGCAGCTTCTTAGCTACCTCCTACAATGAGCAGTTCTTC,CASSFLATSYNEQFF
.,TRBV2,TRBJ1-5,TRBD1,TGTGCCAGCAGGGGGACAGGGAATCAGCCCCAGCATTTT,CASRGTGNQPQHF
.,TRBV7-9,TRBJ1-1,TRBD1,TGTGCCAGCAGCCCATTGAAGGGGGCGGACACTGAAGCTTTCTTT,CASSPLKGADTEAFF
.,TRBV9,TRBJ2-7,.,TGTGCCAGCAGCGTAGCACAGGGAAGGAACGAGCAGTACTTC,CASSVAQGRNEQYF
.,TRBV3-1/TRBV3-2,TRBJ2-3,.,TGTGCCAGCAGCCAAGGAGTCAATACGCAGTATTTT,CASSQGVNTQYF
.,TRBV5-4,TRBJ2-3,.,TGTGCCAGCAGCCCCGCTGCGCGGAACACAGATACGCAGTATTTT,CASSPAARNTDTQYF
.,TRBV5-1,TRBJ2-1,TRBD2,TGCGCCAGCACACGCCAGGGGGGACTAGCGGGATGGGATGAGCAGTTCTTC,CASTRQGGLAGWDEQFF
.,TRBV28,TRBJ1-1,.,TGTGCCAGCAGTTTACCGACAGACCCTCGAGTCAACACTGAAGCTTTCTTT,CASSLPTDPRVNTEAFF
.,TRBV11-3,TRBJ2-1,.,TGTGCCGGGCGACAGACCCGATCGTACAATGAGCAGTTCTTC,CAGRQTRSYNEQFF
.,TRBV3-1/TRBV3-2,TRBJ1-2,TRBD1,TGTGCCAGCAGCCAAATCCCGGGACAGGGACATGGCTACACCTTC,CASSQIPGQGHGYTF
.,TRBV12-3/TRBV12-4,TRBJ2-5,TRBD2,TGTGCCAGCAGAGCGGGAGCGGGGGAGACCCAGTACTTC,CASRAGAGETQYF
.,TRBV24-1,TRBJ2-3,TRBD1,TGTGCCACCAGTGAAGCCAACAGGGGGGTCACAGATACGCAGTATTTT,CATSEANRGVTDTQYF
.,TRBV7-9,TRBJ1-5,.,TGTGCCAGCAGCTTAAGCGGTCAGGGGTCGGGCGTTTTCTTTCAGCCCCAGCATTTT,CASSLSGQGSGVFFQPQHF
few,TRBV6-5,TRBJ1-1,TRBD1,TGTGCCAGCAGTTTGACAGGGGATAACACTGAAGCTTTCTTT,CASSLTGDNTEAFF